This record looks at one T cell receptor beta chain sequence and its context. Its antigen is unidentified. The data derive from a study of fetal regulatory T cell absence and autoimmunity. Findings of the study overall: Some top pancreas TCR clones were over 95-fold enriched versus cord blood.

Between the trimmed V and J ends, which lost 0 bases and 4 bases, there was a span of 25 bases. In germline, CDR1 is SGHDT, CDR2 YYEEEE. CDR3 size: 19 residues. The survey-level immunoSEQ assay was used. Profiling relied on immunoSEQ multiplex PCR, and the TCRdb table lists in-frame clones only, not all of them. Of around 100,000 clones listed, 60% to 80% were seen once; the top ten hold just under 2%. This TCR derives from a male donor with IPEX syndrome. Sequenced sample: pancreas tissue. The chain links TRBV5-6 to TRBJ1-1; D uncertain. The CDR3 DNA sequence: TGTGCCAGCAGCTTGGGCGGGTGGCCACAAAGATTCCTCGGCACTGAAGCTTTCTTT. Translation gives CASSLGGWPQRFLGTEAFF.